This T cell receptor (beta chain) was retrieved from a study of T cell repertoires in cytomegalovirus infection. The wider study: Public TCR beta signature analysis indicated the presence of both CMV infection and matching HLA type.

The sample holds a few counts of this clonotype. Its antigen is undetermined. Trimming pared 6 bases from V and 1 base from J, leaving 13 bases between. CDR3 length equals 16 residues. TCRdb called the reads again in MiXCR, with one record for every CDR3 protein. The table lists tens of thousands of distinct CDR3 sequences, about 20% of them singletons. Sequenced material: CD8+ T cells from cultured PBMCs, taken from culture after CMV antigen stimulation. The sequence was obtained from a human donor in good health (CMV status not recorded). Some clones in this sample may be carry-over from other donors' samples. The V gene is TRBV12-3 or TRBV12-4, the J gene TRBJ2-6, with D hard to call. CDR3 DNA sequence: TGTGCCAGCAGCCCATTAGGCATTTCTGGGGCCAACGTCCTGACTTTC. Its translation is CASSPLGISGANVLTF.